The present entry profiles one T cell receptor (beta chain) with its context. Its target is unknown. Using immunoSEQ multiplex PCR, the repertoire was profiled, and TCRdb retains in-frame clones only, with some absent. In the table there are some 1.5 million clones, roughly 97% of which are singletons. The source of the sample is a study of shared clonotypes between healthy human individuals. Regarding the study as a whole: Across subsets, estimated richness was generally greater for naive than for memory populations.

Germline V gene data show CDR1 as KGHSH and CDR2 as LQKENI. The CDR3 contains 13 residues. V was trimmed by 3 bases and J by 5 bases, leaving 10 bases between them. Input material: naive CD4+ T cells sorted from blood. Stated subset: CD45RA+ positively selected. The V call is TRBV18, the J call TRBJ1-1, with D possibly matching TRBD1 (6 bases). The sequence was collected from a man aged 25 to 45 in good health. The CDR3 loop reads CASSPPGETEAFF. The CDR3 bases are TGTGCCAGCTCACCCCCAGGGGAGACTGAAGCTTTCTTT.